Listed below are T cell receptor beta chains from one sample, sequenced in a study of T-cell reconstitution after alpha-beta-depleted transplantation in children. TCRdb called the PCR reads again in MiXCR, with one record for every CDR3 protein. The table records approximately 200,000 distinct CDR3 sequences, more than 12% of them present only once. The sample consisted of PBMCs from the stem cell graft donor, taken from the stem cell graft. These receptors were collected from a human donor who donated a stem cell graft to a child with acute lymphoblastic leukemia. The CDR3 runs from the conserved cysteine through the conserved F or W. The D gene is left open where the match is weak. Some rows have no size entry. The others give once, few or many, or a class for an expanded clone.

D	size	V	J	CDR3	DNA
TRBD2	many	TRBV24-1	TRBJ2-5	CATSARSGRGQETQYF	TGTGCCACCAGTGCCCGAAGCGGGAGAGGGCAAGAGACCCAGTACTTC
TRBD2	few	TRBV7-9	TRBJ2-3	CASSSNTGTSGSDTQYF	TGTGCCAGCAGCTCAAATACCGGGACTAGCGGGAGTGATACGCAGTATTTT
NA	many	TRBV5-1	TRBJ1-4	CASSLGLEEKLFF	TGCGCCAGCAGCTTGGGTCTGGAGGAAAAACTGTTTTTT
NA	NA	TRBV29-1	TRBJ2-3	CSGQGGLGGVPTQYF	TGCAGCGGTCAAGGCGGACTCGGAGGTGTGCCTACGCAGTATTTT
NA	NA	TRBV20-1	TRBJ1-2	CSAANRVTYGYTF	TGCAGTGCTGCAAACAGGGTCACCTATGGCTACACCTTC
NA	many	TRBV7-2	TRBJ2-1	CASSSSRATENEQFF	TGTGCCAGCAGCTCGTCGCGGGCCACCGAAAATGAGCAGTTCTTC
TRBD1	many	TRBV5-1	TRBJ2-1	CASRPDRDNEQFF	TGCGCCAGCAGGCCGGACAGGGACAATGAGCAGTTCTTC
TRBD2	few	TRBV5-4	TRBJ2-2	CASSTTAGEAGELFF	TGTGCCAGCAGTACCACAGCGGGAGAGGCCGGGGAGCTGTTTTTT
NA	many	TRBV5-4	TRBJ2-1	CASSLGIHLFF	TGTGCCAGCAGCTTGGGTATTCACCTGTTCTTC
TRBD1	few	TRBV5-1	TRBJ2-3	CASSLELGQGSTDTQYF	TGCGCCAGCAGCTTGGAGTTGGGACAGGGGAGCACAGATACGCAGTATTTT
NA	NA	TRBV7-9	TRBJ1-1	CASSRDTTEAFF	TGTGCCAGCAGCAGGGATACCACTGAAGCTTTCTTT
TRBD1	many	TRBV12-3/TRBV12-4	TRBJ2-7	CASSLARGQGPYEQYF	TGTGCCAGCAGTTTAGCAAGGGGACAGGGACCCTACGAGCAGTACTTC
NA	many	TRBV4-1	TRBJ2-5	CASSQDGGGPRETQYF	TGCGCCAGCAGCCAAGATGGCGGGGGCCCGCGGGAGACCCAGTACTTC
NA	NA	TRBV5-1	TRBJ2-3	CASSLTGGPTDTQYF	TGCGCCAGCAGCTTGACTGGAGGGCCCACAGATACGCAGTATTTT
NA	NA	TRBV6-2/TRBV6-3	TRBJ2-1	CASVRRGALNRGVAGVNEQFF	TGTGCCAGCGTCCGAAGAGGAGCTCTCAACAGGGGGGTAGCGGGAGTTAATGAGCAGTTCTTC
TRBD1	many	TRBV5-1	TRBJ2-7	CASSSPGQGTNEQYF	TGCGCCAGCAGCTCCCCGGGACAGGGGACCAACGAGCAGTACTTC